The 23 T cell receptor beta chains presented below share a single source sample, sequenced in a study of blood T cell repertoires in COVID-19. The assay was immunoSEQ multiplex PCR, and TCRdb's table has in-frame clones only and misses some. The sample consists of around 250,000 clones, around 83% of them appearing once. Sequencing input: peripheral blood. The receptor source for this set is a woman younger than 35 with acute or convalescent COVID-19.

The chain links TRBV5-1 to TRBJ1-1, with 7 bases aligning to TRBD1. Trimming cost V 1 base and J 6 bases; bases outside gene matches: 9. CDR1 SGHRS and CDR2 YFSETQ come from the germline V gene. The CDR3 is 15 amino acids. The CDR3 protein is CASSLTGVGGSEAFF. The CDR3 coding sequence is TGCGCCAGCAGCTTGACAGGGGTTGGAGGGTCTGAAGCTTTCTTT.

This clone occurred once. This sequence joins TRBV7-2 and TRBJ1-2; D possibly corresponds to TRBD1 (5 bases). The V gene's germline CDR1 is SGHTA and CDR2 FQGNSA. V was pared by 0 bases and J by 4 bases, with 15 bases between. The CDR3 has 16 amino acids. The DNA of the CDR3 is TGTGCCAGCAGCTTAGCGGCCACCGGGAGGGGCTATGGCTACACCTTC. Residues: CASSLAATGRGYGYTF.

The chain joins TRBV5-1 to TRBJ2-7; a possible D gene is TRBD1 (7 bases). Germline CDR1 is SGHRS and CDR2 is YFSETQ. There are 15 residues in the CDR3. V lost 1 base and J 2 bases, leaving 13 bases between the germline ends. DNA of the CDR3: TGCGCCAGCAGCTTGCGCAGGGGGGAACCCTACGAGCAGTACTTC. Protein sequence: CASSLRRGEPYEQYF.

The chain carries TRBV2 and TRBJ1-4, with 9 bases that match TRBD1. Germline V lookup: CDR1 SNHLY, CDR2 FYNNEI. J was trimmed by 8 bases and V by 8 bases; bases with no gene match: 12. The CDR3 sequence is 15 residues long. CDR3 nucleotide sequence: TGTGCCAGCTCCCCATCGGGACAGGGAAACGAAAAACTGTTTTTT. Protein product: CASSPSGQGNEKLFF.

The chain is built from TRBV19 and TRBJ1-1, with D tentatively TRBD1 (5 bases). The V end lost 6 bases, the J end lost 1 base, and 18 bases lay between the germline ends. CDR3 length equals 16 residues. The germline CDR1 and CDR2 sequences are LNHDA and SQIVND (reference sequence). The CDR3 sequence: CASSLLPQGGNTEAFF. The CDR3 nucleotides read TGTGCCAGTAGCCTCCTCCCCCAGGGAGGGAACACTGAAGCTTTCTTT.

This clone appeared a few times. V is TRBV5-1 and J is TRBJ1-1; D uncertain. CDR3 length: 15 amino acids. V lost 1 base and J lost 3, with 13 bases in between. Germline loops: CDR1 SGHRS, CDR2 YFSETQ. Here the CDR3 DNA reads TGCGCCAGCAGCTTGTTCCCGGGAGGAGACACTGAAGCTTTCTTT. Amino acid sequence: CASSLFPGGDTEAFF.

V gene TRBV29-1 combines with J gene TRBJ2-1; D not certain. Germline CDR1 and CDR2: SQVTM and ANQGSEA. The CDR3 spans 13 residues. The ends were cut back, 4 bases at V and 2 bases at J, with 9 bases in the middle. CDR3 residues: CSVGVTTYNEQFF. As DNA, the CDR3 is TGCAGCGTTGGGGTCACTACCTACAATGAGCAGTTCTTC.

The V call is TRBV10-3, the J call TRBJ2-1; 11 bases map to TRBD2. CDR1 and CDR2 (germline): ENHRY, SYGVKD. The CDR3 length is 14 residues. The junction had 8 bases not matched to a gene; V was cut back by 10 bases and J by 6 bases. As DNA, the CDR3 is TGTGCCACAGACCCGGGACTAGCGGCCAATGAGCAGTTCTTC. Translating it yields CATDPGLAANEQFF.

This chain uses TRBV5-4 with TRBJ2-7; TRBD2 matches 9 bases. Trimming at V came to 2 bases and at J to 0 bases, leaving 3 bases not matched to a gene. The germline gives CDR1 SGHNT, CDR2 YYREEE (reference sequence). This CDR3 region has 15 residues. For the CDR3, the DNA is TGTGCCAGCAGCTTCTTAGCGGGAGCCTCCTACGAGCAGTACTTC. Amino acid sequence: CASSFLAGASYEQYF.

The chain carries TRBV30 and TRBJ1-2; possible D gene TRBD1, 5 bases. V was pared by 2 bases and J by 4 bases, with 14 bases between. Germline V CDR1 and CDR2: GTSNPN, SVGIG (reference sequence). The CDR3 is made up of 14 amino acids. DNA for the CDR3: TGTGCCTGGAGTCTCACTAGGGGACTCTATGGCTACACCTTC. This gives the protein CAWSLTRGLYGYTF.

This chain joins TRBV14 and TRBJ2-2; TRBD1 is a possible D gene (5 bases). CDR3 length equals 16 residues. V was trimmed by 1 base and J by 1 base, leaving 10 bases between them. Germline loops: CDR1 SGHDN, CDR2 FVKESK. This CDR3 reads CASSQVDGQNTGELFF. For the CDR3, the DNA is TGTGCCAGCAGCCAAGTCGATGGACAGAACACCGGGGAGCTGTTTTTT. The full variable domain, completed using reference TRBV14 and TRBJ2-2, is EAGVTQFPSHSVIEKGQTVTLRCDPISGHDNLYWYRRVMGKEIKFLLHFVKESKQDESGMPNNRFLAERTGGTYSTLKVQPAELEDSGVYFCASSQVDGQNTGELFFGEGSRLTVL.

CDR3 nucleotides: TGTGCCAGTAAGGGACTAGCGTTGTACAATGAGCAGTTCTTC. It yields the protein CASKGLALYNEQFF. The V call is TRBV19, the J call TRBJ2-1; TRBD2 matches at 10 bases. V lost 7 bases and J lost 4; bases outside the gene matches: 4. Germline V gene sequence: CDR1 LNHDA, CDR2 SQIVND (reference sequence). The CDR3 length is 14 residues.

The V call is TRBV5-4, the J call TRBJ1-6; the D is unclear. CDR3 length equals 13 residues. The germline V and J ends were trimmed by 1 base and 8 bases, with 7 bases remaining between them. The germline V gene encodes CDR1 SGHNT and CDR2 YYREEE (reference sequence). The CDR3 nucleotides read TGTGCCAGCAGCTTGTATTCCCATTCACCCCTCCACTTT. Residues: CASSLYSHSPLHF.

The chain carries TRBV27 and TRBJ2-7, with no clear D. The CDR3 has 14 residues. The germline CDR1 and CDR2 sequences are MNHEY and SMNVEV (reference sequence). Trimming pared 2 bases from V and 1 base from J, leaving 9 bases between. CDR3 sequence: CASSLSPRSYEQYF. CDR3 in DNA: TGTGCCAGCAGTTTAAGTCCTAGATCCTACGAGCAGTACTTC.

The chain joins TRBV6-5 to TRBJ1-5; 9 nucleotides align to TRBD1. Germline CDR1 reads MNHEY; CDR2 reads SVGAGI. Trimming removed 6 bases from V and 6 bases from J; junction bases left unmatched: 6. The CDR3 runs to 14 residues. The CDR3 DNA is TGTGCCAGCAGAGCTACAGGGGGCGGTCAGCCCCAGCATTTT. Amino acid sequence: CASRATGGGQPQHF.

In this sample, this clone turned up once. J is TRBJ2-1 and V is TRBV6-6; D is unresolved. V lost 6 bases and J 3 bases, leaving 9 bases between the germline ends. The CDR3 consists of 13 residues. Germline V gives CDR1 MNHNY, CDR2 SVGAGI (reference sequence). DNA for the CDR3: TGTGCCAGCAGAACGATCGGCTACAATGAGCAGTTCTTC. This encodes CASRTIGYNEQFF.

This rearrangement joins TRBV19 to TRBJ2-2, with D perhaps TRBD1 (6 bases). Trimming stripped 3 bases from V and 7 bases from J, with 12 bases between. CDR3 length equals 14 residues. Germline V gene sequence: CDR1 LNHDA, CDR2 SQIVND (reference sequence). CDR3 region: CASSIPGVNGELFF. Here the CDR3 DNA reads TGTGCCAGTAGTATCCCAGGGGTAAACGGGGAGCTGTTTTTT.

V usage is TRBV4-3 and J usage is TRBJ2-3, with 10 bases that match TRBD2. CDR3 size: 15 residues. Germline CDR1 LGHNA, CDR2 YSLEER. After removal of 6 bases from V and 3 bases from J, the junction contained 6 bases not matched to a gene. The CDR3 is CASSYGAGGTDTQYF. The DNA for the CDR3 is TGCGCCAGCAGTTACGGAGCGGGAGGGACAGATACGCAGTATTTT.

This clone was seen just once. V and J are TRBV27 and TRBJ2-7, with D possibly matching TRBD2 (5 bases). CDR1 is MNHEY, CDR2 SMNVEV, per germline (reference sequence). The CDR3 extends over 15 amino acids. Trimming left V 8 bases short and J 2 bases short, with 19 bases between. The CDR3 nucleotides are TGTGCCAGCCGACCGGACTCTTCGACGCCCTACGAGCAGTACTTC. It translates to CASRPDSSTPYEQYF.

The genes are TRBV6-5 and TRBJ1-4, with D tentatively TRBD1 (6 bases). The length of the CDR3 is 13 residues. Germline V gene lookup returns CDR1 MNHEY and CDR2 SVGAGI. Trimming removed 5 bases from V and 8 bases from J, with 12 bases in between. CDR3 region: CASSRGAWEKLFF. The CDR3 DNA sequence: TGTGCCAGCAGTCGGGGGGCATGGGAAAAACTGTTTTTT.

The chain is built from TRBV6-2 or TRBV6-3 and TRBJ2-4; TRBD1 aligns across 7 bases. This CDR3 is built from 19 residues. Looked up from germline, CDR1 is MNHEY and CDR2 is SVGEGT. V gave up 2 bases and J gave up 0 bases; unmatched junction bases: 13. In nucleotides, the CDR3 is TGTGCCAGCAGTTACGACGACAGGGTCTCGCCTCTAGCCAAAAACATTCAGTACTTC. Protein sequence: CASSYDDRVSPLAKNIQYF.

The chain is built from TRBV30 and TRBJ2-3; TRBD1 aligns across 7 bases. CDR3 length equals 15 residues. Trimming at V came to 2 bases and at J to 0 bases, leaving 5 bases not matched to a gene. The germline V gene has CDR1 GTSNPN and CDR2 SVGIG (reference sequence). The CDR3 here is CAWSQQGTSTDTQYF. The CDR3 DNA reads as TGTGCCTGGAGTCAACAGGGGACCAGCACAGATACGCAGTATTTT.

J is TRBJ2-3 and V is TRBV2; TRBD2 aligns across 10 bases. This CDR3 region has 15 residues. CDR1 is SNHLY, CDR2 FYNNEI, per germline. V dropped 2 bases and J dropped 6; count of bases not matched to a gene: 5. The CDR3 region is CASSELAGVGDTQYF. The CDR3 nucleotides are TGTGCCAGCAGTGAACTAGCGGGAGTTGGTGATACGCAGTATTTT.